This T cell receptor (beta chain) comes out of a study of blood T cell repertoires in COVID-19. Overall study: Samples of COVID-19 (acute and convalescent) were obtained from the United States, Italy and Spain. T cells, B-cell-depleted T cells, or PBMCs provided the cDNA or gDNA that served as material.

Per the original data handling: The authors estimated nucleated cell counts from reference gene primer amplification. Method: immunoSEQ multiplex PCR; TCRdb's copy keeps in-frame clones and lacks some. The V and J calls and clone size are taken from that table; D and trimming were inferred from the DNA. The sample records under 500,000 clones, roughly 91% being singletons. Germline-derived CDR1 and CDR2 are MNHNY and SVGAGI (reference sequence). V gave up 6 bases and J gave up 2 bases, with 17 bases separating them. The CDR3 runs 16 residues. Sequencing was done on a sample of peripheral blood. This chain connects TRBV6-6 to TRBJ2-1, with D possibly being TRBD1 (6 bases). The clonotype originates from a woman in her twenties or thirties with acute or convalescent COVID-19. For the CDR3, the DNA is TGTGCCAGCAGCTATATCCCGACAGGTACCTACAATGAGCAGTTCTTC. Its translation is CASSYIPTGTYNEQFF.